This TCR beta chain was sequenced during a study of TIL therapy for anti-PD-1-resistant metastatic lung cancer. Regarding time point: pre-treatment sample, taken before nivolumab and TIL therapy. Pleural nodules or supraclavicular lymph nodes made up most of the excised metastases sampled. The CDR3 is 13 amino acids. The ends were cut back, 11 bases at V and 5 bases at J, with 18 bases in the middle. Germline lookup yields CDR1 ENHRY and CDR2 SYGVKD. This was the immunoSEQ v3 assay. Here immunoSEQ multiplex PCR was the method, and the copy in TCRdb shows in-frame clones only, minus some. The repertoire holds approximately 95,000 clones, with approximately 65% as singletons.

Sequenced here: tumor tissue, sampled at baseline. The origin of this receptor is a person between 25 and 80 years old with non-small cell lung cancer. The chain couples TRBV10-3 to TRBJ1-1; D perhaps matches TRBD1 (5 bases). This CDR3 is CASGPGTGTEAFF. The DNA of the CDR3 is TGTGCCTCGGGGCCAGGGACGGGGACTGAAGCTTTCTTT.